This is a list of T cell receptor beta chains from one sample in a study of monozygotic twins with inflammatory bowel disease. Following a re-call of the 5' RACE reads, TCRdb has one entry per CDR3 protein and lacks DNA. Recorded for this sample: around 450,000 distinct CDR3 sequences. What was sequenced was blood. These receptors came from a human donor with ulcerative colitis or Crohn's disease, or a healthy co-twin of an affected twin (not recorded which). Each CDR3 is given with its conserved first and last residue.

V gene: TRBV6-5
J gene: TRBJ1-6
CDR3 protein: CATSPTRDSPLHF

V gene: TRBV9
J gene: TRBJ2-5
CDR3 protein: CASSVGTSGNVGRETQYF

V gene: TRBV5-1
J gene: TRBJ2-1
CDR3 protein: CASSLVLDFLDEQFF

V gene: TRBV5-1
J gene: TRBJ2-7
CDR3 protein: CASSATSGGYEQYF

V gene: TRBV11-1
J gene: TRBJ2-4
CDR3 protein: CASSLEHKNIQYF

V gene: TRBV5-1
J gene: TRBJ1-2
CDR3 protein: CASSRDRNNGYTF

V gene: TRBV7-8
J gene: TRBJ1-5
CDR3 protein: CASSPRDSTINQPQHF

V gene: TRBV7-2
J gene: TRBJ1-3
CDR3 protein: CASSLGGQTGNTIYF

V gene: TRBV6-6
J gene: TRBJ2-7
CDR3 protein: CASSKQGGTYEQYF

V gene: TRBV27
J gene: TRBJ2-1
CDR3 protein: CASSLRQGATYNEQFF

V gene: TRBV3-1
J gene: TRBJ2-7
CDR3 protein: CASSQGPGNEQYF

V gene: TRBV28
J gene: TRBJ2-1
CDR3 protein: CASSQKGGFVNEQFF

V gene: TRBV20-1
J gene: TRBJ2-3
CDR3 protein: CSARGQVELTDTQYF

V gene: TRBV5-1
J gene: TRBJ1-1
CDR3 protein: CASSFSEGKTEAFF

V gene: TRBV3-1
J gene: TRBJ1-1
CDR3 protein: CASSPQIGSGTEAFF

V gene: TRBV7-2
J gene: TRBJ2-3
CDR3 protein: CASSPQAGPTDTQYF

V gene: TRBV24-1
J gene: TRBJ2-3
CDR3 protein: CATSDSSGGAGDTQYF

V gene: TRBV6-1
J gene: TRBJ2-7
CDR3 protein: CASRNKGQSYEQYF